The clone carrying this T cell receptor beta chain has a handful of counts. The data belong to a study of PD-L1 blockade in urothelial cancer. Turning to the study itself: Analysis of the blood was performed 3 weeks (second dose) and 6 weeks after treatment start.

In germline, CDR1 is LGHNA, CDR2 YNFKEQ. Trimming pared 5 bases from V and 2 bases from J, leaving 10 bases between. The CDR3 consists of 14 residues. The investigators introduced synthetic TCR analog templates into each PCR as spikes. Repertoires were generated with immunoSEQ multiplex PCR, while TCRdb's copy carries only in-frame clones and drops some. Of about 130,000 clones listed, roughly 80% are singletons. The time point: pretreatment peripheral blood. This chain links TRBV4-2 with TRBJ2-1, with a weak D call TRBD2 (5 bases). This sample comprised PBMCs, obtained around atezolizumab (anti-PD-L1) treatment. The clonotype was recovered from a man aged 50 or older with urothelial cancer. The CDR3 coding sequence is TGTGCCAGCAGCACCCGGGGAGCCTACAATGAGCAGTTCTTC. This gives the protein CASSTRGAYNEQFF.